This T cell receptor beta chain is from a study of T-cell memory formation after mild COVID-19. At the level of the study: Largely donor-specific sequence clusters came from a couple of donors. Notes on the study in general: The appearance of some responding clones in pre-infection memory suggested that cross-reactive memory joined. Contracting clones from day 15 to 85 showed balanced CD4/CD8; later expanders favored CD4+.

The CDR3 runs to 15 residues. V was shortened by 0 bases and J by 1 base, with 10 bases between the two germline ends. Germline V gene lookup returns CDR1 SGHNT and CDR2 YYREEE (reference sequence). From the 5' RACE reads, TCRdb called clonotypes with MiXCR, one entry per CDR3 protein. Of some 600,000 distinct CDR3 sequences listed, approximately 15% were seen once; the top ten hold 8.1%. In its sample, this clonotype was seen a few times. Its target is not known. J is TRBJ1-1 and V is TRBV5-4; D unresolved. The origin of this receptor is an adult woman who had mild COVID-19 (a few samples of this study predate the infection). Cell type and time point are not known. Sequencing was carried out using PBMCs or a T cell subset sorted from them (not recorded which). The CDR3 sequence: CASSLVGLENTEAFF. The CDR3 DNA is TGTGCCAGCAGCTTGGTTGGGCTGGAGAACACTGAAGCTTTCTTT.